One sample yielded the 28 T cell receptor beta chains listed below, sequenced in a study of blood T cell repertoires in COVID-19 (dated by TCRdb to about 2020). The protocol used for the library was the immunoSEQ multiplex PCR assay. TCRdb provides this immuneACCESS table in a form limited to in-frame rearrangements. Some clones are lacking; in checked studies, under half of them reflect an unresolved V gene, and why the rest are absent is not known. In all, the sample holds a few hundred thousand clones, and 84% of those were seen once. The top ten constitute around 2.4% of the sample. Specimen: peripheral blood. Receptors were obtained from a man aged 40-49 years who had recovered from COVID-19.

The V gene is TRBV30, the J gene TRBJ2-1, with D possibly matching TRBD2 (6 bases). The CDR3 runs 13 residues. Looked up from germline, CDR1 is GTSNPN and CDR2 is SVGIG (reference sequence). Between the trimmed V and J ends, which lost 2 bases and 7 bases, there was a span of 12 bases. CDR3 bases: TGTGCCTGGAGTATTAGCGGATCGAATGAGCAGTTCTTC. It translates to CAWSISGSNEQFF.

The CDR3, as DNA: TGTGCCAGCAGTACCCGAAGAGGGCGAGATCAGCCCCAGCATTTT. Encoded protein: CASSTRRGRDQPQHF. The V call is TRBV6-5, the J call TRBJ1-5; D is unclear. Germline V gives CDR1 MNHEY, CDR2 SVGAGI. V was cut by 5 bases and J by 5 bases, with 16 bases left in between. The CDR3 has 15 residues.

J is TRBJ2-4 and V is TRBV30, with 9 positions matching TRBD2. The CDR3 covers 15 residues. V lost 5 bases, J lost 7 bases, and 12 bases stayed unmatched. Germline assignment: CDR1 GTSNPN and CDR2 SVGIG (reference sequence). In nucleotides, the CDR3 is TGTGCCTGGGCCGTGCGGGAGGGAAGGAAGAACATTCAGTACTTC. Residues: CAWAVREGRKNIQYF.

The sample holds a few counts of this clone. The chain has TRBV12-3 or TRBV12-4 and TRBJ2-5; possible D gene TRBD1, 6 bases. The CDR3 runs 11 residues. Trimming left V 11 bases short and J 5 bases short, with 12 bases between. The CDR3 region is CASQRGETQYF. CDR3 nucleotides: TGTGCCTCCCAGAGGGGGGAGACCCAGTACTTC.

This chain joins TRBV15 and TRBJ2-1, with 11 bases matching TRBD1. The J segment lost 8 bases and the V segment lost 3 bases, leaving 9 bases of the junction unmatched. CDR3 size: 16 residues. Per the germline V gene, CDR1 is LNHNV and CDR2 is YYDKDF (reference sequence). The chain's CDR3 is CATSSRRDRGIYEQFF. The CDR3 nucleotides are TGTGCCACCAGCAGCCGCCGGGACAGGGGGATATATGAGCAGTTCTTC.

This chain links TRBV7-2 with TRBJ1-5, with D unclear. The length of the CDR3 is 15 residues. Germline CDR1 SGHTA, CDR2 FQGNSA. V was cut by 5 bases and J by 3 bases, with 14 bases left in between. The CDR3 DNA follows: TGTGCCAGCAGCCCCAGGTCCGACCCCAATCAGCCCCAGCATTTT. This codes for CASSPRSDPNQPQHF.

The chain joins TRBV5-1 to TRBJ2-3, with TRBD2 identical over 11 bases. The CDR3 spans 17 residues. Looked up from germline, CDR1 is SGHRS and CDR2 is YFSETQ. Trimming removed 3 bases from V and 4 bases from J; junction bases left unmatched: 10. For the CDR3, the DNA is TGCGCCAGCAGCTCAGCACTAGCGGGAGATGGCGCAGATACGCAGTATTTT. This encodes CASSSALAGDGADTQYF.

The chain has TRBV7-2 and TRBJ1-2; 7 nucleotides agree with TRBD1. The CDR3 length is 13 residues. The junction had 7 bases not matched to a gene; V was cut back by 6 bases and J by 6 bases. From germline, CDR1 is SGHTA and CDR2 FQGNSA. For the CDR3, the DNA is TGTGCCAGCAGGCTTGACAGGGTTGATGGCTACACCTTC. Protein: CASRLDRVDGYTF.

This clone appeared a single time. V and J are TRBV7-9 and TRBJ2-2; maybe TRBD2 (5 bases). The CDR3 runs to 14 residues. V lost 2 bases, J lost 6 bases, and 10 bases lay in between. CDR1 SEHNR and CDR2 FQNEAQ come from the germline V gene (reference sequence). CDR3 residues: CASSLRGSAGELFF. The CDR3 DNA sequence: TGTGCCAGCAGCTTAAGAGGGTCGGCCGGGGAGCTGTTTTTT.

The chain recombines TRBV3-1 (or the pseudogene TRBV3-2) with TRBJ2-5; TRBD2 matches 9 bases. The germline CDR1 and CDR2 sequences are LGHDT and YNNKEL (reference sequence). This CDR3 is 16 amino acids long. With V trimmed by 1 base and J by 3 bases, 6 bases remained unmatched. CDR3 bases: TGTGCCAGCAGCCAAGGGTACTTAGCGGGAGAAGAGACCCAGTACTTC. It is translated as CASSQGYLAGEETQYF.

The chain couples TRBV6-4 to TRBJ2-1, with TRBD2 matching over 9 bases. Losses at the gene ends were 4 bases for V and 7 bases for J; bases not matched to a gene: 8. The germline V gene encodes CDR1 MRHNA and CDR2 SNTAGT. This CDR3 region has 15 residues. Here the CDR3 reads CASSVLAGDRNEQFF. The CDR3 bases are TGTGCCAGCAGTGTTTTAGCGGGAGATCGGAATGAGCAGTTCTTC.

This rearrangement joins TRBV5-4 to TRBJ2-7; TRBD1 aligns across 7 bases. Germline loops: CDR1 SGHNT, CDR2 YYREEE (reference sequence). The CDR3 runs to 16 residues. V was clipped by 2 bases and J by 2 bases; unmatched bases: 10. This CDR3 reads CASSLVWAGGTYEQYF. CDR3 DNA: TGTGCCAGCAGCTTAGTTTGGGCAGGGGGTACCTACGAGCAGTACTTC.

This clone was counted a few times. The chain recombines TRBV5-1 with TRBJ2-1, with 8 bases that match TRBD2. Trimming cost V 5 bases and J 2 bases; bases outside gene matches: 6. This CDR3 comprises 15 residues. CDR1 and CDR2 (germline): SGHRS, YFSETQ. The CDR3 here is CASRPGGAAYNEQFF. The DNA for the CDR3 is TGCGCCAGCAGACCCGGGGGGGCGGCCTACAATGAGCAGTTCTTC.

V gene TRBV9 combines with J gene TRBJ2-3; 11 positions match TRBD2. V shed 2 bases and J 1 base; nucleotides not matched to a gene: 9. The CDR3 extends over 18 amino acids. Germline CDR1 is SGDLS and CDR2 is YYNGEE. CDR3 DNA: TGTGCCAGCAGCGTTACTAGCGGGGGCGTGGGAGGCACAGATACGCAGTATTTT. Its translation is CASSVTSGGVGGTDTQYF.

This clone was seen only once. CDR3 in DNA: TGTGCCTGGAGTCGGGGGTTAAGAGACGAGCAGTACTTC. It is translated as CAWSRGLRDEQYF. The rearrangement joins TRBV30 to TRBJ2-7; TRBD2 is a possible D gene (6 bases). Germline assignment: CDR1 GTSNPN and CDR2 SVGIG (reference sequence). V gave up 2 bases and J gave up 5 bases, with 13 bases separating them. The CDR3 has 13 amino acids.

The rearrangement joins TRBV6-1 to TRBJ1-2, with D tentatively TRBD1 (6 bases). From germline, CDR1 is MNHNS and CDR2 SASEGT. The CDR3 runs 17 residues. Trimming left V 1 base short and J 8 bases short, with 23 bases between. The CDR3 bases are TGTGCCAGCAGTGAAGGAATTGGTGGGGTCCAGGGGAAAGGCTACACCTTC. Translation: CASSEGIGGVQGKGYTF.

The chain employs TRBV7-8 and TRBJ2-1; perhaps TRBD1 as D (8 bases). The V end lost 5 bases, the J end lost 2 bases, and 16 bases lay between the germline ends. The CDR3 contains 16 residues. Germline V gives CDR1 SGHVS, CDR2 FQNEAQ. The CDR3 region is CASSGRDRSTYNEQFF. For the CDR3, the DNA is TGTGCCAGCAGCGGGAGGGACAGGTCGACCTACAATGAGCAGTTCTTC.

The chain combines TRBV27 with TRBJ2-7, with a weak D call TRBD2 (6 bases). Per the germline V gene, CDR1 is MNHEY and CDR2 is SMNVEV (reference sequence). The CDR3 loop spans 16 amino acids. V lost 8 bases, J lost 5 bases, and 25 bases lay in between. The CDR3 DNA is TGTGCCAGCCCCCGGAGGGATCGGGAGTCGAAGAACGAGCAGTACTTC. This sequence encodes CASPRRDRESKNEQYF.

DNA of the CDR3: TGTGCCAGCTCACCGGGACTAGCGGGAGGAATTGATACGCAGTATTTT. This sequence encodes CASSPGLAGGIDTQYF. V usage is TRBV18 and J usage is TRBJ2-3; TRBD2 matches 15 bases. The V and J ends lost 3 bases and 6 bases, in that order; junction bases with no gene match: 4. In germline, CDR1 is KGHSH, CDR2 LQKENI. This CDR3 is 16 amino acids long.

J is TRBJ2-7 and V is TRBV15, with D maybe TRBD1 (6 bases). The CDR3 sequence is 14 residues long. CDR1 LNHNV and CDR2 YYDKDF come from the germline V gene (reference sequence). V shed 1 base and J shed 2 bases, with 9 bases lying between them. CDR3 sequence: CATSRVGGTYEQYF. The CDR3, as DNA: TGTGCCACCAGCAGAGTTGGGGGCACCTACGAGCAGTACTTC.

The J gene is TRBJ2-5, the V gene TRBV18, with a weak D call TRBD1 (6 bases). The CDR3 runs to 14 residues. Trimming removed 1 base from V and 5 bases from J, with 11 bases in between. Germline-derived CDR1 and CDR2 are KGHSH and LQKENI. CDR3 amino acids: CASSPQGQVETQYF. In DNA form, the CDR3 reads TGTGCCAGCTCACCACAGGGACAAGTGGAGACCCAGTACTTC.

This clone has just a few counts. This specimen includes other DNA sequences encoding the same CDR3. The rearrangement uses TRBV7-2 and TRBJ2-7; the D gene is possibly TRBD2 (6 bases). Looked up from germline, CDR1 is SGHTA and CDR2 is FQGNSA. This CDR3 spans 13 amino acids. V lost 3 bases, J lost 3 bases, and 9 bases lay in between. As DNA, the CDR3 is TGTGCCAGCAGCTTCGCCGGGGGCTACGAGCAGTACTTC. This codes for CASSFAGGYEQYF.

The rearrangement links TRBV3-1 (or the pseudogene TRBV3-2) to TRBJ2-7; 9 nucleotides agree with TRBD1. Trimming at V came to 5 bases and at J to 0 bases, leaving 8 bases not matched to a gene. This CDR3 region has 16 residues. CDR1 and CDR2 from the germline V gene are LGHDT and YNNKEL (reference sequence). CDR3 bases: TGTGCCAGCAGCAAAACAGGGGGCTCCTACTCCTACGAGCAGTACTTC. Residues: CASSKTGGSYSYEQYF.

In its sample, this clone was seen once. The sample carries other DNA sequences with the same CDR3. This chain uses TRBV6-5 with TRBJ1-1; D unclear. Germline lookup yields CDR1 MNHEY and CDR2 SVGAGI. The V end lost 3 bases, the J end lost 0 bases, and 8 bases lay between the germline ends. CDR3 length: 14 amino acids. CDR3 sequence (DNA): TGTGCCAGCAGTTATTCCCGCGTGAACACTGAAGCTTTCTTT. As protein: CASSYSRVNTEAFF.

The rearrangement joins TRBV7-2 to TRBJ1-2, with 7 nucleotides matching TRBD1. The germline gives CDR1 SGHTA, CDR2 FQGNSA. Losses at the gene ends were 5 bases for V and 1 base for J; bases not matched to a gene: 4. This CDR3 comprises 14 residues. CDR3 amino acids: CASSANRGNYGYTF. Here the CDR3 DNA reads TGTGCCAGCAGCGCGAACAGGGGTAACTATGGCTACACCTTC.

The gene calls are TRBV5-6 and TRBJ2-1; weak D call: TRBD2 (6 bases). V was trimmed by 0 bases and J by 5 bases, leaving 18 bases between them. CDR1 and CDR2 (germline): SGHDT, YYEEEE. The CDR3 covers 17 residues. The CDR3, as DNA: TGTGCCAGCAGCTTGGCCGGGGACTTCCGCCCGAACAATGAGCAGTTCTTC. This encodes CASSLAGDFRPNNEQFF.

The chain links TRBV2 to TRBJ2-1; TRBD2 might be the D (5 bases). The germline gives CDR1 SNHLY, CDR2 FYNNEI. This CDR3 is 12 amino acids long. V dropped 2 bases and J dropped 9 bases, with 8 bases sitting between them. This CDR3 reads CASSENRGEQFF. The DNA for the CDR3 is TGTGCCAGCAGTGAAAACCGGGGTGAGCAGTTCTTC. The full variable domain, in which reference TRBV2 and TRBJ2-1 provide the parts outside the CDR3, is EPEVTQTPSHQVTQMGQEVILRCVPISNHLYFYWYRQILGQKVEFLVSFYNNEISEKSEIFDDQFSVERPDGSNFTLKIRSTKLEDSAMYFCASSENRGEQFFGPGTRLTVL.

The chain carries TRBV7-9 and TRBJ2-2; TRBD1 agrees at 10 bases. The CDR3 covers 15 residues. The V and J ends lost 5 bases and 6 bases, in that order; junction bases with no gene match: 6. Germline assignment: CDR1 SEHNR and CDR2 FQNEAQ (reference sequence). CDR3 in DNA: TGTGCCAGCAGCCCGACAGGGGGCATGGCCGGGGAGCTGTTTTTT. This gives the protein CASSPTGGMAGELFF.